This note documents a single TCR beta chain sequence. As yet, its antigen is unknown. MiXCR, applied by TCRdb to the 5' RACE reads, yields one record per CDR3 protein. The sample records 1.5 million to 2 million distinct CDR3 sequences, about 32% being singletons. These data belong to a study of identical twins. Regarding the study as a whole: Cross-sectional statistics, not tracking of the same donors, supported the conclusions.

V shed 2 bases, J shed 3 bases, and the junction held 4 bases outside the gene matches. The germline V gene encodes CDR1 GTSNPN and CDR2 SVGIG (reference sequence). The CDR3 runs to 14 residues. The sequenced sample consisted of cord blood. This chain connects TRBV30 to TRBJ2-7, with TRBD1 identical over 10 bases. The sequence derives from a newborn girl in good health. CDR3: CAWSRDRGHYEQYF. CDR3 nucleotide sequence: TGTGCCTGGAGTAGGGACAGGGGCCACTACGAGCAGTACTTC.